This T cell receptor (beta chain) was recorded in a study of cytomegalovirus exposure and HLA in healthy donors. Notes on the study in general: The study carried out a later analysis of TCR beta sequences. It associated about 15,000 of them with specific HLA alleles at a false discovery rate of 0.05. V- and J-gene trimming of TCR beta was linked (in a later analysis) to a missense DCLRE1C variant. In an earlier analysis, most TCR beta V segments were productive about 87% or about 30% of the time.

The CDR3 covers 17 residues. PCR used 60 Vbeta primers and 13 Jbeta primers. Measured with immunoSEQ multiplex PCR; TCRdb has only the in-frame clones, and not every one. The sample shows approximately 220,000 clones, approximately 82% of them seen only once. Details on this clone: The antigen is not known.

The source material was PBMCs. The clonotype originates from a man between 18 and 35 years old in good health and CMV-seronegative. V gene TRBV1 combines with J gene TRBJ2-5; the listed D gene, TRBD2, was not tested against the DNA. TRBV1 is described as a pseudogene. In nucleotides, the CDR3 is TGCACCAGCAGCCAAGATTCGGGCGGGAGGCCTCAAGAGACCCAGTACTTC. It yields the protein CTSSQDSGGRPQETQYF.